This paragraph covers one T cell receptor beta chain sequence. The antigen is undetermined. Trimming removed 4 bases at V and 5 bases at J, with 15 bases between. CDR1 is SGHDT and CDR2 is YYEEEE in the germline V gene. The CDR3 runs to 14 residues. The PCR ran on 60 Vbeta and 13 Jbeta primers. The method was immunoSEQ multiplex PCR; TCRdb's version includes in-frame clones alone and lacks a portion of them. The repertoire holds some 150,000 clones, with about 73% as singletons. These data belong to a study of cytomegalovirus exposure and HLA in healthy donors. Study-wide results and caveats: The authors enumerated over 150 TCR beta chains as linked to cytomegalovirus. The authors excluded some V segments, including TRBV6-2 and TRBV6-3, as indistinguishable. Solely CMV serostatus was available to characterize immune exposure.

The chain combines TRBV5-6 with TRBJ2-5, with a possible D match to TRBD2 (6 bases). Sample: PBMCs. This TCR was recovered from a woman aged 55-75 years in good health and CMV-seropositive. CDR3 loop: CASSRDSRGETQYF. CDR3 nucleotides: TGTGCCAGCAGCCGGGACTCCCGTGGGGAGACCCAGTACTTC.